This is a list of T cell receptor beta chains from one sample in a study of Ad26.COV2.S vaccination and SARS-CoV-2 variants. Using immunoSEQ multiplex PCR, the repertoire was profiled, and TCRdb retains in-frame clones only, with some absent. This sample carries more than 300,000 clones, approximately 86% of them seen once, and the ten largest clones take approximately 11%. Source: peripheral blood, taken in a trial of Ad26.COV2.S vaccine versus placebo. These receptors were taken from a person aged 18-60 years who received the Ad26.COV2.S COVID-19 vaccine or a placebo. Each CDR3 is given with its conserved first and last residue. Each record gives: clone size, D gene, J gene, V gene, CDR3 protein, CDR3 DNA. The D gene is left open where the match is weak. Size values are once, few and many counts, or a class for expanded clones, and some rows have none.

>few|-|TRBJ2-1|TRBV21-1
CASSKAPRSYNEQFF
TGTGCCAGCAGCAAAGCCCCTCGAAGCTACAATGAGCAGTTCTTC
>-|-|TRBJ1-6|TRBV5-4
CASRGMSYNSPLHF
TGTGCCAGCAGAGGGATGAGTTATAATTCACCCCTCCACTTT
>-|TRBD2|TRBJ2-2|TRBV4-2
CASSQETSGNTGELFF
TGTGCCAGCAGCCAAGAGACTAGCGGGAACACCGGGGAGCTGTTTTTT
>once|-|TRBJ1-5|TRBV29-1
CSVGSGTSNQPQHF
TGCAGCGTTGGGTCAGGGACCAGCAATCAGCCCCAGCATTTT
>-|-|TRBJ2-3|TRBV6-5
CASTPRVRTDTQYF
TGTGCCAGCACCCCCAGGGTAAGGACAGATACGCAGTATTTT
>few|TRBD1|TRBJ2-7|TRBV19
CASSTRTGYNEQYF
TGTGCCAGTAGTACCAGGACAGGGTACAACGAGCAGTACTTC
>-|-|TRBJ2-3|TRBV6-2/TRBV6-3
CASSYSGGAGDTQYF
TGTGCCAGCAGTTACTCTGGCGGGGCCGGAGATACGCAGTATTTT
>-|-|TRBJ1-4|TRBV28
CASSLPGGTEGKLFF
TGTGCCAGCAGTTTACCGGGGGGTACTGAGGGAAAACTGTTTTTT
>once|TRBD1|TRBJ1-1|TRBV2
CASSEAETGITEAFF
TGTGCCAGCAGTGAAGCGGAGACAGGGATCACTGAAGCTTTCTTT
>-|-|TRBJ2-3|TRBV4-2
CASSQERLATQYF
TGTGCCAGCAGCCAAGAGAGGCTAGCGACGCAGTATTTT
>once|-|TRBJ1-2|TRBV6-6
CASSYTGTDLKRYTF
TGTGCCAGCAGTTACACCGGGACGGACCTCAAACGCTACACCTTC
>-|-|TRBJ2-6|TRBV25-1
CASQRNGANVLTF
TGTGCCTCTCAACGGAATGGGGCCAACGTCCTGACTTTC
>-|-|TRBJ2-1|TRBV6-4
CASSDVPSNEQFF
TGTGCCAGCAGTGACGTACCTTCCAATGAGCAGTTCTTC
>once|TRBD1|TRBJ1-6|TRBV3-1/TRBV3-2
CASSQPDRDGPPLHF
TGTGCCAGCAGCCAACCGGACAGGGACGGTCCACCCCTCCACTTT
>-|-|TRBJ1-3|TRBV7-9
CASSYGIYSGNTIYF
TGTGCCAGCAGCTACGGAATTTACTCTGGAAACACCATATATTTT
>-|-|TRBJ2-4|TRBV2
CASSPPLLDNLAKNIQYF
TGTGCCAGCAGTCCACCACTCCTAGACAACCTAGCCAAAAACATTCAGTACTTC
>-|TRBD1|TRBJ2-7|TRBV10-3
CAISGDRREQYF
TGTGCCATCAGTGGGGACAGGAGAGAGCAGTACTTC
>-|-|TRBJ2-2|TRBV24-1
CATSEDNTGELFF
TGTGCCACCAGTGAGGACAACACCGGGGAGCTGTTTTTT
>-|-|TRBJ1-6|TRBV19
CASRYEGVAGDSPLHF
TGTGCCAGTAGATATGAGGGGGTGGCAGGGGATTCACCCCTCCACTTT
>-|-|TRBJ2-1|TRBV6-2/TRBV6-3
CASSLGTWRGEQFF
TGTGCCAGCAGTCTGGGGACATGGAGGGGTGAGCAGTTCTTC
>-|-|TRBJ1-4|TRBV4-1
CASSQDPRGPGEKLFF
TGCGCCAGCAGCCAAGATCCGCGGGGGCCGGGTGAAAAACTGTTTTTT
>once|-|TRBJ1-1|TRBV18
CASSPIGGVRNTEAFF
TGTGCCAGCTCACCAATTGGAGGGGTTCGGAACACTGAAGCTTTCTTT
>-|-|TRBJ2-2|TRBV28
CASSFVGENTGELFF
TGTGCCAGCAGTTTCGTAGGGGAGAACACCGGGGAGCTGTTTTTT
>-|TRBD1|TRBJ1-4|TRBV3-1/TRBV3-2
CASSHRELEGADPNEKLFF
TGTGCCAGCAGCCACCGAGAGTTGGAGGGGGCCGACCCTAATGAAAAACTGTTTTTT
>-|-|TRBJ1-2|TRBV5-1
CASSPGEVQDGYTF
TGCGCCAGCAGCCCAGGGGAGGTACAGGATGGCTACACCTTC
>-|-|TRBJ2-3|TRBV2
CASSDGRSTDTQYF
TGTGCCAGCAGTGACGGCAGAAGCACAGATACGCAGTATTTT
>once|TRBD2|TRBJ2-3|TRBV6-5
CASSSPVRGGTDTQYF
TGTGCCAGCAGTTCCCCCGTGCGGGGGGGCACAGATACGCAGTATTTT
>-|-|TRBJ2-5|TRBV28
CASTVGSSQETQYF
TGTGCCAGCACGGTGGGGAGTAGTCAGGAGACCCAGTACTTC
>-|-|TRBJ1-1|TRBV19
CASSAQGGGTEAFF
TGTGCCAGTAGTGCACAGGGTGGTGGCACTGAAGCTTTCTTT
>-|TRBD1|TRBJ1-5|TRBV4-1
CASSQEGQGDSNQPQHF
TGCGCCAGCAGCCAGGAAGGACAGGGGGATAGCAATCAGCCCCAGCATTTT
>once|TRBD1|TRBJ1-1|TRBV13
CASSSGGTEAFF
TGTGCCAGCAGCTCAGGGGGCACTGAAGCTTTCTTT
>once|-|TRBJ1-1|TRBV18
CASSPGGPTEAFF
TGTGCCAGCTCACCAGGGGGTCCCACTGAAGCTTTCTTT
>-|-|TRBJ2-1|TRBV7-9
CASSPRAVDNEQFF
TGTGCCAGCAGCCCTAGGGCCGTAGACAATGAGCAGTTCTTC
>-|-|TRBJ1-5|TRBV3-1/TRBV3-2
CASSQTNGGNQPQHF
TGTGCCAGCAGCCAAACCAACGGTGGCAATCAGCCCCAGCATTTT
>-|TRBD1|TRBJ1-2|TRBV18
CASSRGQGNGYTF
TGTGCCAGCTCACGAGGACAGGGCAATGGCTACACCTTC
>-|TRBD1|TRBJ1-4|TRBV4-3
CASSQAQGADEKLFF
TGCGCCAGCAGCCAAGCACAGGGGGCTGATGAAAAACTGTTTTTT
>-|TRBD1|TRBJ1-4|TRBV7-8
CASSFRTGQNEKLFF
TGTGCCAGCAGCTTCCGGACAGGGCAAAATGAAAAACTGTTTTTT
>-|TRBD1|TRBJ2-5|TRBV7-6
CASSAGQGGGETQYF
TGTGCCAGCAGCGCAGGACAGGGCGGTGGGGAGACCCAGTACTTC
>few|TRBD1|TRBJ1-1|TRBV2
CASSRNQGQGAEAFF
TGTGCCAGCAGCCGAAACCAGGGACAGGGCGCTGAAGCTTTCTTT
>-|TRBD1|TRBJ1-2|TRBV19
CASSHGQGSGYTF
TGTGCCAGTAGCCACGGACAGGGCTCTGGCTACACCTTC
>-|-|TRBJ1-1|TRBV19
CASSTSENTEAFF
TGTGCCAGTAGTACTTCTGAGAACACTGAAGCTTTCTTT
>-|-|TRBJ1-2|TRBV5-1
CASSLVGIANYGYTF
TGCGCCAGCAGCTTGGTGGGGATAGCTAACTATGGCTACACCTTC
>-|-|TRBJ2-7|TRBV2
CASRSLSYEQYF
TGTGCCAGCAGGTCGCTCTCCTACGAGCAGTACTTC
>-|TRBD2|TRBJ2-1|TRBV7-2
CASSFLAAFYNEQFF
TGTGCCAGCAGCTTTCTAGCGGCTTTCTACAATGAGCAGTTCTTC
>-|-|TRBJ2-5|TRBV24-1
CATSDPFQTMGETQYF
TGTGCCACCAGTGATCCGTTCCAGACCATGGGAGAGACCCAGTACTTC
>-|-|TRBJ2-1|TRBV4-3
CASSQSPPALQFF
TGCGCCAGCAGCCAATCGCCGCCTGCCCTCCAGTTCTTC
>-|-|TRBJ1-4|TRBV19
CASSLGSFDNEKLFF
TGTGCCAGTAGTCTGGGGTCTTTTGATAATGAAAAACTGTTTTTT
>-|-|TRBJ1-1|TRBV10-2
CASKNRGVYEAFF
TGCGCCAGCAAGAATCGCGGAGTATATGAAGCTTTCTTT
>-|-|TRBJ2-3|TRBV3-1/TRBV3-2
CASRQLVSTDTQYF
TGTGCCAGCAGACAACTAGTTAGCACAGATACGCAGTATTTT
>-|-|TRBJ1-2|TRBV3-1/TRBV3-2
CASSLSTGRNYGYTF
TGTGCCAGCAGCCTTTCGACAGGCCGAAACTATGGCTACACCTTC
>-|-|TRBJ2-5|TRBV12-5
CASGLGVSYQETQYF
TGTGCTAGTGGTTTAGGAGTTTCGTACCAAGAGACCCAGTACTTC
>-|TRBD2|TRBJ2-7|TRBV20-1
CSASAGGLTEQYF
TGCAGTGCTAGTGCGGGAGGCCTCACAGAGCAGTACTTC
>once|TRBD1|TRBJ2-4|TRBV11-2
CASSYDRGNIQYF
TGTGCCAGCAGTTACGACAGGGGAAACATTCAGTACTTC
>once|-|TRBJ2-7|TRBV11-1
CASSLAGQTYEQYF
TGTGCCAGCAGCTTAGCGGGCCAGACCTACGAGCAGTACTTC